Following are 3 T cell receptor beta chains from one sample sequenced in a study of molecular identifiers for immune sequencing clone quantification. TCRdb processed the PCR reads anew with MiXCR; each CDR3 protein has one entry. The sample contains over 600,000 distinct CDR3 sequences, nearly 20% of which appear only once. The source material was naive CD8+ T cells from blood, with Jurkat cell RNA spiked in. The subset was: FACS-sorted CD8+CD4-CCR7+CD45RA+ naive T cells. The receptors shown here come from a human donor in good health. Some libraries in this study had Jurkat cell RNA spiked in.

In regard to this clonotype: Being one base from a much bigger clone, this may be a read error. The chain combines TRBV6-5 with TRBJ1-1, with D possibly matching TRBD1 (6 bases). The length of the CDR3 is 14 residues. Germline V gene sequence: CDR1 MNHEY, CDR2 SVGAGI. Between the trimmed V and J ends, which lost 1 base and 6 bases, there was a span of 12 bases. The CDR3 region is CASSYYTTGAEAFF. CDR3 sequence (DNA): TGTGCCAGCAGTTACTACACGACAGGTGCTGAAGCTTTCTTT.

The chain carries TRBV29-1 and TRBJ1-1, with D hard to call. Per germline, CDR1 SQVTM and CDR2 ANQGSEA. V shed 7 bases and J shed 4 bases, with 7 bases lying between them. This CDR3 contains 10 residues. The CDR3 reads CSGSSTEAFF. CDR3 in DNA: TGCAGCGGTTCCAGCACTGAAGCTTTCTTT.

The rearrangement uses TRBV30 and TRBJ1-4, with D possibly TRBD1 on 6 matching bases. CDR3 length: 14 residues. Germline V CDR1 and CDR2: GTSNPN, SVGIG (reference sequence). The V and J ends lost 1 base and 8 bases respectively, with 14 bases between them. This CDR3 is CAWSEQGLEEKLFF. The CDR3 bases are TGTGCCTGGAGTGAACAGGGACTGGAAGAAAAACTGTTTTTT.